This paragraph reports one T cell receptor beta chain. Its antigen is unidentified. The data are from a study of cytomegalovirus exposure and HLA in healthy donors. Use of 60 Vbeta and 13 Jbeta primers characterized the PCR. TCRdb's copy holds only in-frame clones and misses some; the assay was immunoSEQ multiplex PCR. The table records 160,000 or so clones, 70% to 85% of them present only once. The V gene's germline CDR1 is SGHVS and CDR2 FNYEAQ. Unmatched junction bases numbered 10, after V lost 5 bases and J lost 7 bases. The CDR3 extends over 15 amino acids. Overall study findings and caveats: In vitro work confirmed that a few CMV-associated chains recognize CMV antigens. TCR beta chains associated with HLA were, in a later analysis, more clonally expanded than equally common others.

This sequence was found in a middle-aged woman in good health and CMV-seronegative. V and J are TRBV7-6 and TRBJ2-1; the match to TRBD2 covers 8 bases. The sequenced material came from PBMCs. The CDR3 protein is CASSRVAGSKNEQFF. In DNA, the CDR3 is TGTGCCAGCAGCCGAGTAGCGGGATCTAAGAATGAGCAGTTCTTC.